These 12 T cell receptor beta chains share one sample of origin, sequenced in a study of CD8+ T cells in alopecia areata. RNA extraction was followed by reverse transcription into cDNA, which acted as the sequencing template. The assay was immunoSEQ multiplex PCR, and TCRdb's table has in-frame clones only and misses some. This sample comprises about 9,000 clones, none seen once only. Cell sorting was performed on pooled cutaneous lymph node cells with CD4, CD8alpha, NKG2D, NKG2ACE and other markers. The sequenced material came from CD8+ T cells sorted from a lymph node. The source of these receptors is a C3H/HeJ mouse with alopecia areata. MHC haplotype of the mouse line: H2-k.

This clone was seen ten or more times. The genes are named according to mouse. Read coverage stops 4 residues before the CDR3 terminus; the germline J gene supplies the remainder. The chain uses TRBV29 and TRBJ2-5; 7 nucleotides match TRBD2. With 3 bases clipped from V and 2 bases from J, the junction kept 5 bases outside the gene matches. This CDR3 contains 15 residues. Germline-derived CDR1 and CDR2 are MSHET and SYDVDS. This CDR3 is CASSLGGEGQDTQYF. Partial CDR3 DNA: TGTGCTAGCAGTTTGGGGGGGGAAGGCCAAGAC.

This clone showed up many times. Mouse gene names and germline throughout. The read is 4 residues too short to cover the CDR3 end, so that end is filled in from the germline J gene. The V and J genes are TRBV13-2 and TRBJ2-3; 7 bases fit TRBD1. The germline V gene encodes CDR1 NNHNN and CDR2 SYGAGS (reference sequence). Losses at the gene ends were 0 bases for V and 0 bases for J; bases not matched to a gene: 4. The CDR3 length is 16 residues. Here the CDR3 reads CASGDARGNSAETLYF. CDR3 DNA, as far as it was read: TGTGCCAGCGGTGATGCCAGGGGGAATAGTGCAGAA.

By sample fraction, this clone is medium-sized. Mouse gene names and germline throughout. The read falls 4 residues short of the CDR3 end, and the missing part is taken from the germline J gene. The chain couples TRBV13-3 to TRBJ2-4, with 8 bases fitting TRBD2. CDR1 and CDR2 from the germline V gene are NNHDY and SYVADS. CDR3 length: 15 amino acids. V was pared by 6 bases and J by 0 bases, with 6 bases of the junction left unmatched. The CDR3 loop is CASNAHWGSQNTLYF. The covered CDR3 bases are TGTGCCAGCAACGCCCACTGGGGGAGTCAAAAC. Based on the CDR3 plus reference TRBV13-3 and TRBJ2-4, the full variable domain is EAAVTQSPRSKVAVTGGKVTLSCHQTNNHDYMYWYRQDTGHGLRLIHYSYVADSTEKGDIPDGYKASRPSQENFSLILELASLSQTAVYFCASNAHWGSQNTLYFGAGTRLSVL.

Judged by abundance, this clone is medium-sized. Germline and genes: mouse. The CDR3 end is not reached by the read, which stops 3 residues before it; the germline J gene fills it in. The V gene is TRBV1, the J gene TRBJ1-6; D may be TRBD1 (5 bases). TRBJ1-6 is an open reading frame whose function is uncertain. Germline assignment: CDR1 NSQYPW and CDR2 LRSPGD (reference sequence). The CDR3 spans 16 residues. Trimming stripped 1 base from V and 1 base from J, with 8 bases between. The CDR3 reads CTCSAGTHSYNSPLYF. The CDR3 bases that were read are TGCACCTGCAGTGCAGGGACACACTCCTATAATTCGCCC.

Concerning this clone: Here the gene names and germline are mouse. From the germline J gene comes the end of the CDR3, since the read stops 4 residues before it. The rearrangement links TRBV13-2 to TRBJ2-5, with a weak D call TRBD2 (5 bases). The CDR3 is made up of 14 amino acids. Germline V CDR1 and CDR2: NNHNN, SYGAGS (reference sequence). CDR3 loop: CASGDEAGMDTQYF. The CDR3 DNA, read in part, is TGTGCCAGCGGTGATGAGGCTGGGATGGAC.

This clone was seen at least ten times. Germline and genes: mouse. Here the CDR3 reads CAWSLGDKNSPLYF. The part of the CDR3 DNA that was read is TGTGCCTGGAGTCTAGGGGACAAGAATTCGCCC. The gene calls are TRBV31 and TRBJ1-6; D possibly corresponds to TRBD1 (6 bases). Read sequence stops 3 residues before the CDR3 end, and the germline J gene provides the missing end. TRBJ1-6 carries the ORF label, with uncertain function. Germline CDR1 reads GKSSPN; CDR2 reads SITVG. V lost 0 bases and J lost 7, with 10 bases in between. CDR3 length equals 14 residues.

Of note for this clone: Genes here carry mouse names. The read ends 4 residues shy of where the CDR3 ends; the end is completed using the germline J gene. The V gene is TRBV1, the J gene TRBJ1-1; 9 nucleotides line up with TRBD1. The CDR3 is 13 residues long. Germline V gene lookup returns CDR1 NSQYPW and CDR2 LRSPGD (reference sequence). This CDR3 reads CTCGGDRDAEVFF. CDR3 DNA (partial): TGCACCTGCGGTGGGGACAGGGACGCA. The entire variable domain, with the rest obtained from reference TRBV1 and TRBJ1-1, is as follows: VTLLEQNPRWRLVPRGQAVNLRCILKNSQYPWMSWYQQDLQKQLQWLFTLRSPGDKEVKSLPGADYLATRVTDTELRLQVANMSQGRTLYCTCGGDRDAEVFFGKGTRLTVV.

By sample share, this clone is medium-sized (0.01 to 0.1%). Genes here carry mouse names. The CDR3 end lies 4 residues beyond the end of the read and is filled in from the germline J gene. This chain uses TRBV14 with TRBJ2-2; 7 nucleotides align to TRBD1. Trimming at V came to 5 bases and at J to 0 bases, leaving 4 bases not matched to a gene. The CDR3 extends over 15 amino acids. Germline V gene lookup returns CDR1 SGHDT and CDR2 FRDEAV. The CDR3 loop is CASSQGQSNTGQLYF. The CDR3 DNA, read in part, is TGTGCCAGCAGCCAGGGACAGTCAAACACCGGG.

This clone was observed many times. Gene names denote mouse genes. The read is 4 residues too short to cover the CDR3 end, so that end is filled in from the germline J gene. The rearrangement links TRBV17 to TRBJ2-1; 8 nucleotides match TRBD2. After removal of 5 bases from V and 3 bases from J, the junction contained 3 bases not matched to a gene. Germline values: CDR1 MNHDT, CDR2 YYDKIL. This CDR3 is built from 14 residues. The CDR3 bases that were read are TGTGCTAGCAGTCCCGGGACTGGCTATGCT. Translating gives CASSPGTGYA. The full CDR3 reads CASSPGTGYAEQFF.

This clone was counted ten times or more. Gene names are mouse gene names. Sequencing ends 4 residues short of the CDR3 end; the germline J gene provides the rest. V is TRBV19 and J is TRBJ2-2; 9 positions match TRBD1. V lost 1 base, J lost 6 bases, and 7 bases stayed unmatched. In germline, CDR1 is FNHDT, CDR2 SITEND (reference sequence). This CDR3 has 16 residues. Here the CDR3 reads CASSILGTGFSGQLYF. The sequenced part of the CDR3 DNA is TGTGCCAGCAGTATATTAGGGACAGGGTTCTCCGGG.

This clone was recorded many times. Germline and genes: mouse. The sequence runs out 4 residues before the end of the CDR3; the remainder is reconstructed from the germline J gene. The rearrangement joins TRBV29 to TRBJ2-3, with D possibly TRBD2 on 5 matching bases. This CDR3 has 14 amino acids. Germline V CDR1 and CDR2: MSHET, SYDVDS. The DNA read from the CDR3 is TGTGCTAGCAGTTTATCCGGGCTGGGAGAA. This codes for CASSLSGLGE. The whole CDR3 is CASSLSGLGETLYF. The whole variable domain, filled in from reference TRBV29 and TRBJ2-3, reads DMKVTQMPRYLIKRMGENVLLECGQDMSHETMYWYRQDPGLGLQLIYISYDVDSNSEGDIPKGYRVSRKKREHFSLILDSAKTNQTSVYFCASSLSGLGETLYFGSGTRLTVL.

The sample holds many counts of this clone. Gene names follow the mouse nomenclature. The CDR3 end is not reached by the read, which stops 4 residues before it; the germline J gene fills it in. This sequence joins TRBV19 and TRBJ2-3, with D possibly being TRBD2 (6 bases). Trimming left V 2 bases short and J 0 bases short, with 10 bases between. Germline V CDR1 and CDR2: FNHDT, SITEND (reference sequence). The CDR3 loop spans 15 amino acids. The sequenced CDR3 bases are TGTGCCAGCAGTATCCTCTGGGGTAGTGCAGAA. It codes for CASSILWGSAE. The complete CDR3 reads CASSILWGSAETLYF.